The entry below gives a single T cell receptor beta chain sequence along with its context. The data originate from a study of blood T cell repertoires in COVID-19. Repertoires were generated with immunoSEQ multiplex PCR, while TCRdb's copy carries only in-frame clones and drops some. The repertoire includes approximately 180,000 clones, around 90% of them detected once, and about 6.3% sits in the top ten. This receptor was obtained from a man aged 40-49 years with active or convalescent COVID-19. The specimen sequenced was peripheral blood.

The CDR3 spells CASSSPDRASYEQYF. CDR3 DNA sequence: TGTGCCAGCAGCTCTCCGGACAGGGCTTCCTACGAGCAGTACTTC. The chain is built from TRBV7-2 and TRBJ2-7, with TRBD1 matching over 8 bases. After removal of 4 bases from V and 1 base from J, the junction contained 6 bases not matched to a gene. Per the germline V gene, CDR1 is SGHTA and CDR2 is FQGNSA. The CDR3 is 15 residues long.